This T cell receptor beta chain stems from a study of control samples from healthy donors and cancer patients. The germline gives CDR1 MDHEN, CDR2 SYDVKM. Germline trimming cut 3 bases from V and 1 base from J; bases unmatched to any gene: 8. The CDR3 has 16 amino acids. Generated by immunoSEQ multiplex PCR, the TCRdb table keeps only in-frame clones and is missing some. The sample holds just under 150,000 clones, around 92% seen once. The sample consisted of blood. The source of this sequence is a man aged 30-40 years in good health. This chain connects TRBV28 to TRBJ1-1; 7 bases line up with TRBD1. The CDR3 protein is CASSFPGGTKNTEAFF. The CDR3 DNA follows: TGTGCCAGCAGTTTCCCAGGGGGGACAAAGAACACTGAAGCTTTCTTT.